This TCR beta chain is drawn from a study of human T cells and chemical hapten exposure. The CDR3 has 13 amino acids. Trimming at V came to 7 bases and at J to 8 bases, leaving 7 bases not matched to a gene. Time point denoted: patch test 3, about 24 weeks after DPC sensitization. The treatment here: therapeutic diphenylcyclopropenone sensitization with weekly scalp DPC. Total RNA came from unfractionated whole blood. TCRdb used MiXCR to reprocess the RACE reads, holding one entry per CDR3 protein. This table holds tens of thousands of distinct CDR3 sequences, more than 8% found once. This TCR derives from a man aged 50 to 59 with alopecia areata. Some clones in this sample may be carry-over from other donors' samples. J is TRBJ1-4 and V is TRBV12-3 or TRBV12-4; 7 nucleotides line up with TRBD1. The input for sequencing was whole blood, taken in connection with sensitization to the hapten diphenylcyclopropenone (DPC). DNA for the CDR3: TGTGCCAGCAATCCAGGGGGGCGGGAAAAACTGTTTTTT. Translating gives CASNPGGREKLFF.